The clone carrying this T cell receptor beta chain was found a few times. This record comes from a study of OX40 agonist ivuxolimab in advanced cancers. Looking at the study overall: Ivuxolimab is an agonistic anti-OX40 (CD134) antibody, and patients were treated with it.

This CDR3 has 15 amino acids. The J segment lost 7 bases and the V segment lost 4 bases, leaving 10 bases of the junction unmatched. Germline values: CDR1 SGHTA, CDR2 FQGNSA. This table comes from immunoSEQ multiplex PCR, and its TCRdb copy is limited to in-frame clones, with some not included. This table has 90,000 to 100,000 clones, 80% to 90% appearing once. The sequencing used CD4+ or CD8+ T cells sorted from blood, collected in a trial of the OX40 agonist ivuxolimab. The receptor comes from an adult with an advanced solid tumor such as melanoma, head and neck, liver or kidney cancer. The chain combines TRBV7-2 with TRBJ1-5; 7 positions agree with TRBD1. CDR3 bases: TGTGCCAGCAGCTGGGGAGGGGGCGCGGAGCAGCCCCAGCATTTT. It translates to CASSWGGGAEQPQHF.